This TCR beta chain was observed in a study of blood T cell repertoires in COVID-19. Overall study context: Acute and convalescent COVID-19 specimens originated in the United States, Italy and Spain.

Measured with immunoSEQ multiplex PCR; TCRdb has only the in-frame clones, and not every one. The table lists some 180,000 clones, around 90% of them singletons. V was trimmed by 6 bases and J by 2 bases, leaving 17 bases between them. CDR1 and CDR2 from the germline V gene are WSHSY and SAAADI. The CDR3 sequence is 16 residues long. The sequence was collected from a man aged 50 or older who had recovered from COVID-19. The sequenced sample was peripheral blood. The chain has TRBV10-2 and TRBJ2-1; TRBD1 is a possible D gene (7 bases). The CDR3 spells CASRAGTRGTYNEQFF. CDR3 DNA sequence: TGCGCCAGCAGGGCGGGGACCAGGGGGACCTACAATGAGCAGTTCTTC.